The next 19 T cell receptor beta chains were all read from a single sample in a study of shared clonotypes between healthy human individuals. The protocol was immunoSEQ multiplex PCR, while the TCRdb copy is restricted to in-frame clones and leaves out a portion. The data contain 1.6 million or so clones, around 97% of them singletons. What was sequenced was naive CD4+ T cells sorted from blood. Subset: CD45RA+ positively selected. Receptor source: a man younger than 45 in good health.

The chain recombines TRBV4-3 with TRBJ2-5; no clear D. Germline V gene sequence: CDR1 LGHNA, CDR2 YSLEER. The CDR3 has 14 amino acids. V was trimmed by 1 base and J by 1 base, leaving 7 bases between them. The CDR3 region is CASSQGEGQETQYF. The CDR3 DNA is TGCGCCAGCAGCCAAGGAGAAGGCCAAGAGACCCAGTACTTC.

The CDR3 bases are TGTGCCAGCAGCCAAGATTGGCGCACCTACAATGAGCAGTTCTTC. It specifies CASSQDWRTYNEQFF. The chain recombines TRBV14 with TRBJ2-1; no clear D gene. V lost 0 bases, J lost 2 bases, and 8 bases lay in between. This CDR3 region has 15 residues. Germline V gives CDR1 SGHDN, CDR2 FVKESK.

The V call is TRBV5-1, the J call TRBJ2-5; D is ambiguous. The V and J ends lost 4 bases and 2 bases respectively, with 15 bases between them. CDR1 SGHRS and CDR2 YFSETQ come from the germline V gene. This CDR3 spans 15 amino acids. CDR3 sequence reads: CASSLGVSNQETQYF. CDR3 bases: TGCGCCAGCAGCCTGGGCGTCAGCAATCAAGAGACCCAGTACTTC. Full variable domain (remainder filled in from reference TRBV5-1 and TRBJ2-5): KAGVTQTPRYLIKTRGQQVTLSCSPISGHRSVSWYQQTPGQGLQFLFEYFSETQRNKGNFPGRFSGRQFSNSRSEMNVSTLELGDSALYLCASSLGVSNQETQYFGPGTRLLVL.

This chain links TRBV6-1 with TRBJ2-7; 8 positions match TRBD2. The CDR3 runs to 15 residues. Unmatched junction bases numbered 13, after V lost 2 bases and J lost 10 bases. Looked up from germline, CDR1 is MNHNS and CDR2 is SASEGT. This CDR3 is CASSEHPREGDLQYF. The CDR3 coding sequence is TGTGCCAGCAGTGAACACCCACGGGAGGGGGACTTACAGTACTTC.

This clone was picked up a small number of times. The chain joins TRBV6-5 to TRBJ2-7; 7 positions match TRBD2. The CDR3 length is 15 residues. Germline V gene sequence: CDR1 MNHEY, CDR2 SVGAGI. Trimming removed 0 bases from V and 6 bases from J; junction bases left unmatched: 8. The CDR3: CASSYSTSGMGEQYF. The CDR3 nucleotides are TGTGCCAGCAGTTACTCGACCAGCGGGATGGGCGAGCAGTACTTC.

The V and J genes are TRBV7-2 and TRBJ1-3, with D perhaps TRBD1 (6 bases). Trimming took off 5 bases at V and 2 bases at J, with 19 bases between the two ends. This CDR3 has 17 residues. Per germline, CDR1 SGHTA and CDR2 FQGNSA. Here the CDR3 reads CASSALQGPGAGNTIYF. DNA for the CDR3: TGTGCCAGCAGCGCCCTACAGGGTCCTGGGGCTGGAAACACCATATATTTT.

CDR3 sequence (DNA): TGTGCCAGCAGTCTCCCGGGACTAGCGGGAGTTAGCGCAGATACGCAGTATTTT. Protein sequence: CASSLPGLAGVSADTQYF. J is TRBJ2-3 and V is TRBV28; 14 nucleotides match TRBD2. Germline V lookup: CDR1 MDHEN, CDR2 SYDVKM. With V trimmed by 5 bases and J by 4 bases, 11 bases remained unmatched. CDR3 size: 18 residues.

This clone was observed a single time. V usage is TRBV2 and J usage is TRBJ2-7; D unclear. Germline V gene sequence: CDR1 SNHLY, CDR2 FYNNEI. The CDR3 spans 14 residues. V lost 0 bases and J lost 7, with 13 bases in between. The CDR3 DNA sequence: TGTGCCAGCAGTGAAGCGTGGTGGATGGCAGAGCAGTACTTC. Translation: CASSEAWWMAEQYF.

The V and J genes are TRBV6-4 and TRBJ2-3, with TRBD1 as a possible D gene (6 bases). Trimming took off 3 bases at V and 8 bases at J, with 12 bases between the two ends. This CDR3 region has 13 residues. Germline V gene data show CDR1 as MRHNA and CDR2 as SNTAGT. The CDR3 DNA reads TGTGCCAGCAGTGATGGGGACACTGGTACGCAGTATTTT. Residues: CASSDGDTGTQYF.

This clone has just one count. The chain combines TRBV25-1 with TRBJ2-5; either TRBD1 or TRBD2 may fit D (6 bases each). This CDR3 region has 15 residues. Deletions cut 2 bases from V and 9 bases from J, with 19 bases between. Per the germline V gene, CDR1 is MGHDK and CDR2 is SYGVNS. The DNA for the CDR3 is TGTGCCAGCAGTGAACTAAGGGGGGACGGGTCGGCCCAGTACTTC. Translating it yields CASSELRGDGSAQYF.

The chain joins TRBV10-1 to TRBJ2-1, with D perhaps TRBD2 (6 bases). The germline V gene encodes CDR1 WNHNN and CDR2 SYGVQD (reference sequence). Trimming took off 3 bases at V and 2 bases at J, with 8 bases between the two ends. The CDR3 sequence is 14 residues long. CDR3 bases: TGCGCCAGCAGTGAAAGACTAGCCTACAATGAGCAGTTCTTC. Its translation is CASSERLAYNEQFF.

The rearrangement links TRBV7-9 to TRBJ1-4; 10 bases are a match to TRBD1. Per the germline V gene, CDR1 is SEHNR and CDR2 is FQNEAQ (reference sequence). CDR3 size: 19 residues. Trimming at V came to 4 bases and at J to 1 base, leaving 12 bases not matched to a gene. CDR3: CASSYAPPGQGKTNEKLFF. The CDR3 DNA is TGTGCCAGCAGCTACGCCCCTCCGGGACAGGGGAAAACTAATGAAAAACTGTTTTTT.

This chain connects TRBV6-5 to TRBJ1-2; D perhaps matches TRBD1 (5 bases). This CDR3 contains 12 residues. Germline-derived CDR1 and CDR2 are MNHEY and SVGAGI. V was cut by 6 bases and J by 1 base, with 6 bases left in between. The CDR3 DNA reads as TGTGCCAGCAGACAGGATAACTATGGCTACACCTTC. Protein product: CASRQDNYGYTF.

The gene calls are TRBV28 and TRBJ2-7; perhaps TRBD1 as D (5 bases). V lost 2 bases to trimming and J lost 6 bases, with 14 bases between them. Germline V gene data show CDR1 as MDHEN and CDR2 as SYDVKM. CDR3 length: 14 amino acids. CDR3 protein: CASSLAGMGGEQYF. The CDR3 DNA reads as TGTGCCAGCAGTTTAGCAGGGATGGGTGGCGAGCAGTACTTC.

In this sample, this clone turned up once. CDR3 protein: CASSLDGTSGRGGQFF. The DNA for the CDR3 is TGCGCCAGCAGCTTGGACGGGACTAGCGGGAGGGGAGGACAGTTCTTC. The rearrangement uses TRBV5-1 and TRBJ2-1; 16 nucleotides agree with TRBD2. CDR3 length: 16 residues. The ends lost 0 bases at V and 13 bases at J; junction bases unmatched: 7. The germline V gene encodes CDR1 SGHRS and CDR2 YFSETQ.

The CDR3 protein is CASTEGTANTGELFF. The DNA for the CDR3 is TGTGCCAGCACCGAAGGGACAGCGAACACCGGGGAGCTGTTTTTT. This chain links TRBV27 with TRBJ2-2, with 7 nucleotides matching TRBD1. Trimming took 7 bases from V and 0 from J; bases not matched to a gene: 5. CDR3 size: 15 residues. Germline V gene data show CDR1 as MNHEY and CDR2 as SMNVEV (reference sequence).

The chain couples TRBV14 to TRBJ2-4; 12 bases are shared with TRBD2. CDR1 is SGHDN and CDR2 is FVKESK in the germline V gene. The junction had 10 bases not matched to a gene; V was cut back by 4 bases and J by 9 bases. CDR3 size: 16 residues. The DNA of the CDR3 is TGTGCCAGCAGCCCATCCCTAGCGGGAGGGCCGGTCATTCAGTACTTC. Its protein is CASSPSLAGGPVIQYF.

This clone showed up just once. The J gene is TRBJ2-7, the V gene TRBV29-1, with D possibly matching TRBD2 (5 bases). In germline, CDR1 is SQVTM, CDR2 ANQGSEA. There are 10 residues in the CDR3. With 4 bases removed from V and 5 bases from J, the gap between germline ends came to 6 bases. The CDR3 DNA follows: TGCAGCGTTGCCGGGGACGAGCAGTACTTC. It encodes CSVAGDEQYF.

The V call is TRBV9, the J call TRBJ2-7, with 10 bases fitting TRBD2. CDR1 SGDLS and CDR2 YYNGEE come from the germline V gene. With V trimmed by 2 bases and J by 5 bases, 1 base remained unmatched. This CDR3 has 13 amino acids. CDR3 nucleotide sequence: TGTGCCAGCAGCGTTGGACTAGCGGACGAGCAGTACTTC. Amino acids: CASSVGLADEQYF.